This T cell receptor (beta chain) was documented in a study of human T cells and chemical hapten exposure. This clonotype was observed many times. As yet, its antigen is unknown. As to time point: pre-sensitization, week 0. Treatment here: therapeutic diphenylcyclopropenone sensitization with weekly scalp DPC. The library labeled individual cDNA molecules by adding unique molecular identifiers to them. TCRdb recomputed calls from the RACE reads with MiXCR, one row per CDR3 protein. This sample has about 290,000 distinct CDR3 sequences, with 7.5% to 9% found just once. Study observations and caveats: A positive correlation with patch test score was found for PT1 expanded TCR counts.

Sequencing was performed on whole blood, taken in connection with sensitization to the hapten diphenylcyclopropenone (DPC). The source of this sequence is a man younger than 30 with alopecia areata. Some clones in this sample may be carry-over from other donors' samples.

CDR3 in amino acids: CASSYVRGSSYNSPLHF. CDR3 nucleotides: TGTGCCAGCAGTTACGTACGTGGGAGCTCCTATAATTCACCCCTCCACTTT. The chain employs TRBV6-2 or TRBV6-3 and TRBJ1-6; D is unresolved. Germline V CDR1 and CDR2: MNHEY, SVGEGT. This CDR3 contains 17 residues. V dropped 2 bases and J dropped 0 bases, with 11 bases sitting between them.